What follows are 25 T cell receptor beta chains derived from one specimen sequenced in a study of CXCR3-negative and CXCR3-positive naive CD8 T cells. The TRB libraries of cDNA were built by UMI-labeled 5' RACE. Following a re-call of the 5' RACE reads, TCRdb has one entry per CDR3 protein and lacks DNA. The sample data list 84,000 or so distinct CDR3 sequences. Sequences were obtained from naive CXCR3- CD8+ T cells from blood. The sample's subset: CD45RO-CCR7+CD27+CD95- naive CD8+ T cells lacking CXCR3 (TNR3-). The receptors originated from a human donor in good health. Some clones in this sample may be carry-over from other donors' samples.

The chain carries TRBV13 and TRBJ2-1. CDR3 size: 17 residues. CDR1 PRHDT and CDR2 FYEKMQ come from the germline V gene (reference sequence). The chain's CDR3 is CASSSRTLAVSYNEQFF.

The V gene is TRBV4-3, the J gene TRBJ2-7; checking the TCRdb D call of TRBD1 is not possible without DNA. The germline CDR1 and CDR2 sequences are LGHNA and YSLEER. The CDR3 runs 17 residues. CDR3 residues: CASSQDLRGQATYEQYF.

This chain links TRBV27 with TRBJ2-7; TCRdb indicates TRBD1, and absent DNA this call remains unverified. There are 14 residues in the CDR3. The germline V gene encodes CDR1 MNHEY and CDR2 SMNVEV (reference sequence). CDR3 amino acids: CASSRGQGGYEQYF.

CDR3 residues: CASWTSGFPYNEQFF. This sequence joins TRBV13 and TRBJ2-1; TCRdb names TRBD2, which stays unverified in the absence of DNA. The CDR3 extends over 15 amino acids. Germline V gives CDR1 PRHDT, CDR2 FYEKMQ (reference sequence).

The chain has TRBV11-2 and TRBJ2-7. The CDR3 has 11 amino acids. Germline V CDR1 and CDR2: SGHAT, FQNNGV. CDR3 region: CASSLDREQYF.

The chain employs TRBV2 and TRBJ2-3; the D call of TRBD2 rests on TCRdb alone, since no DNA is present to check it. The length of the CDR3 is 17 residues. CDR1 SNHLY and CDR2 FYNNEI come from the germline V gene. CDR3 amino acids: CASSPLGDSSSTDTQYF.

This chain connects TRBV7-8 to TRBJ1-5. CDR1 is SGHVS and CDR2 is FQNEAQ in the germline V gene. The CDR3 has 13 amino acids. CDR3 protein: CASSLAGDQPQHF.

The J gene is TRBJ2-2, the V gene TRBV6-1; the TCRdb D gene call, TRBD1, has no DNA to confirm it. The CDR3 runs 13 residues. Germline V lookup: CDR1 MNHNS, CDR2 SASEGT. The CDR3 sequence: CASGQGETGELFF.

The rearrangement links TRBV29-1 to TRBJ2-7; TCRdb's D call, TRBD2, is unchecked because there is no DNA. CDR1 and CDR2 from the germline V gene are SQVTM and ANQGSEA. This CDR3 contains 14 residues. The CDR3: CSVEKTSGGYEQYF.

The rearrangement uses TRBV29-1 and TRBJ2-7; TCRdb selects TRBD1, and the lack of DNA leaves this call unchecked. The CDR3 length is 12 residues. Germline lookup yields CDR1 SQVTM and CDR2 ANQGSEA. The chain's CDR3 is CSARDGYYEQYF.

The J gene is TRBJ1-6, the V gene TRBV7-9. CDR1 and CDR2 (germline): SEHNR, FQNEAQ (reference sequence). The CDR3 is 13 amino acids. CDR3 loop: CASTPDGYSPLHF.

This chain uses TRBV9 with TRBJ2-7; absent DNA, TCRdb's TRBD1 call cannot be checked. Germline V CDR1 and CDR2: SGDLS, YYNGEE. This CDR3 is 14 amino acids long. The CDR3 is CASSVGSGGDEQYF. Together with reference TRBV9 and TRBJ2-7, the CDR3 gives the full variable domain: DSGVTQTPKHLITATGQRVTLRCSPRSGDLSVYWYQQSLDQGLQFLIQYYNGEERAKGNILERFSAQQFPDLHSELNLSSLELGDSALYFCASSVGSGGDEQYFGPGTRLTVT.

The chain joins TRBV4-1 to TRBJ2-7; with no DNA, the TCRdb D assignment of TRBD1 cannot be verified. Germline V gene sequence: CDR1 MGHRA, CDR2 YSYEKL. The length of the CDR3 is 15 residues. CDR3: CASSQPGQGAYEQYF.

The CDR3 is CSGRLAPTYEQYF. This chain connects TRBV29-1 to TRBJ2-7; the D call from TCRdb, TRBD2, cannot be confirmed without DNA. The CDR3 runs 13 residues. Germline CDR1 SQVTM, CDR2 ANQGSEA.

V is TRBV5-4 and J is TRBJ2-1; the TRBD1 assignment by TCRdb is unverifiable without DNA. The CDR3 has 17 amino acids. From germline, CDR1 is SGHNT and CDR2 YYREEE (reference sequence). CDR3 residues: CASSRRGSLGPYNEQFF.

The CDR3 loop reads CSVVAGNTEAFF. The V call is TRBV29-1, the J call TRBJ1-1. Per germline, CDR1 SQVTM and CDR2 ANQGSEA. This CDR3 comprises 12 residues. Complete variable domain (other parts from reference TRBV29-1 and TRBJ1-1): SAVISQKPSRDICQRGTSLTIQCQVDSQVTMMFWYRQQPGQSLTLIATANQGSEATYESGFVIDKFPISRPNLTFSTLTVSNMSPEDSSIYLCSVVAGNTEAFFGQGTRLTVV.

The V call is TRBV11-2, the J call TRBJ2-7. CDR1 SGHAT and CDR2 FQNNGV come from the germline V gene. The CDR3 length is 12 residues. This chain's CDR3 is CASSSAADEQYF.

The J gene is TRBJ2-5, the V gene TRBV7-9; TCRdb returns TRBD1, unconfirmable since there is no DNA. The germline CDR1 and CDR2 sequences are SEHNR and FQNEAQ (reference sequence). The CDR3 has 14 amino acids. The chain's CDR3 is CASSFEIPGETQYF.

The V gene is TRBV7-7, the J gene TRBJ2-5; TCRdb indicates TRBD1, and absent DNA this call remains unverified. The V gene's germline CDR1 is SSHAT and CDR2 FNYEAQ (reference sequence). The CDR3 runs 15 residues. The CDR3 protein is CASSPRGDMEETQYF.

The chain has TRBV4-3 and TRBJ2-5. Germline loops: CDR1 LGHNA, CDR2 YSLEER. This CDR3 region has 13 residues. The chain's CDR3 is CASSQASQETQYF.

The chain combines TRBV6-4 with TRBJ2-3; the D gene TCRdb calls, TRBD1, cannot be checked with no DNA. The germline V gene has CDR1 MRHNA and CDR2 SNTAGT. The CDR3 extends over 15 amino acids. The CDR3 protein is CASSVSTGATDTQYF.

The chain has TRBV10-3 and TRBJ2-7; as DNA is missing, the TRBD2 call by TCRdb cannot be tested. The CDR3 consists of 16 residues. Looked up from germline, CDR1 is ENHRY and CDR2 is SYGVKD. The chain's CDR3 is CAISTGLAALSYEQYF.

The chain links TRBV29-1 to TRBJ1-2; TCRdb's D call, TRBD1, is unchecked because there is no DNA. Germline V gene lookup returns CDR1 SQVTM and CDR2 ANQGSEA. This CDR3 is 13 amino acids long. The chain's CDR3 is CSSLLEGGDGYTF.

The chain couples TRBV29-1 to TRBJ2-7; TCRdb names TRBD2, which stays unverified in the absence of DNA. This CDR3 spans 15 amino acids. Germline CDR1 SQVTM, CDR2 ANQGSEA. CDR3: CSTSGTSGSSYEQYF.

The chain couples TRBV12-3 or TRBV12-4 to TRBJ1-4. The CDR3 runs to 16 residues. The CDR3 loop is CASSLITGRSFEKLFF.